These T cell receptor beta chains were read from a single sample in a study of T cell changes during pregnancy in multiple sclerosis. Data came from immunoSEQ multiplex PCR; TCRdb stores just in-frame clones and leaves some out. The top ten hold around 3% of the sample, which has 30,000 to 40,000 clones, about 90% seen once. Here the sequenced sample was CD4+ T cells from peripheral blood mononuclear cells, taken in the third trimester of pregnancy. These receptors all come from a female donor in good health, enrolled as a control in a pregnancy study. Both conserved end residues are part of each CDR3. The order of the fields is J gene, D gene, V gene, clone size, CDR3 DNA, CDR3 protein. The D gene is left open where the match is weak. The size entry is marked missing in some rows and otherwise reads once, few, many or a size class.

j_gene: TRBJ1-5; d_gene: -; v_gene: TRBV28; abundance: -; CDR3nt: TGTGCCAGCAGCTCTAGTACCCTTTATCAGCCCCAGCATTTT; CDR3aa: CASSSSTLYQPQHF
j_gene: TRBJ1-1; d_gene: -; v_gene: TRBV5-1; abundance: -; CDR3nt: TGCGCCAGCAGCTTGGCCGTTGGGGCCCTTGAAGCTTTCTTT; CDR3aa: CASSLAVGALEAFF
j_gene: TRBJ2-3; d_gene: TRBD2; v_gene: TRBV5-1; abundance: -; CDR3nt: TGCGCCAGCAGCGTACGGGGGGTGGATACGCAGTATTTT; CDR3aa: CASSVRGVDTQYF
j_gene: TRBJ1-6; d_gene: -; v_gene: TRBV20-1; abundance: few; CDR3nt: TGCAGTGCTAGAGACCCCCCGGCCCTCCACTTT; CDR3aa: CSARDPPALHF
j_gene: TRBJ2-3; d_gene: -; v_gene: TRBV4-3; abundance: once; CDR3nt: TGCGCCAGCAGCCAATTACTAGGAGGCACAGATACGCAGTATTTT; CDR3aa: CASSQLLGGTDTQYF
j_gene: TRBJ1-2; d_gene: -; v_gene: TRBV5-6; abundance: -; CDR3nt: TGTGCCAGCAGCCCACAGGGCTACTATGGCTACACCTTC; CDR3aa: CASSPQGYYGYTF
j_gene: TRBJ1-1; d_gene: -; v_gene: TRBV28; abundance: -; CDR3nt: TGTGCCAGTTTACCCGGGGGAAACACTGAAGCTTTCTTT; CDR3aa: CASLPGGNTEAFF
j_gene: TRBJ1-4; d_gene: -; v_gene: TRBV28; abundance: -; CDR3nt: TGTGCCAGCAGTCCGGGGGGCCGAAATGAAAAACTGTTTTTT; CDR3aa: CASSPGGRNEKLFF
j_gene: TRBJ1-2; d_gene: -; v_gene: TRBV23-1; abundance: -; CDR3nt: TGCGCCAGCAGTCAATGGGGGGTGTGGCAGCCGAGCTATGGCTACACCTTC; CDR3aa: CASSQWGVWQPSYGYTF
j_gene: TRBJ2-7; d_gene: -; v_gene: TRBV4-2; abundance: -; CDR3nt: TGTGCCAGCAGCCAAGATTCCGGGGTACCCTCCTACGAGCAGTACTTC; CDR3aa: CASSQDSGVPSYEQYF
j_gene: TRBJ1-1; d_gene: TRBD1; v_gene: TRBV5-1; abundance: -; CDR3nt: TGCGCCAGCAGCTTAGGGCAGGGGGACTGGAACACTGAAGCTTTCTTT; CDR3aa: CASSLGQGDWNTEAFF
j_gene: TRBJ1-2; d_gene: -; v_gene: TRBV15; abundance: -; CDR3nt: TGTGCCACCAGCAGAGATGGGGAGGTGCGCGGCTACACCTTC; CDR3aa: CATSRDGEVRGYTF
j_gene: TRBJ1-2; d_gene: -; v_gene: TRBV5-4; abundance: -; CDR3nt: TGTGCCAGCAGCTTGCGGTTCTCAGGGGCGGATGGCTACACCTTC; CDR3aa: CASSLRFSGADGYTF
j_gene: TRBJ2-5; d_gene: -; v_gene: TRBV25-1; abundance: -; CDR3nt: TGTGCCAGCAGGGCTCAGGAGACCCAGTACTTC; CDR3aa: CASRAQETQYF
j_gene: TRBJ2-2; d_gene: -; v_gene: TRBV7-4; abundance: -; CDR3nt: -; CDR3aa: CASSLFSGDFRGGELFF
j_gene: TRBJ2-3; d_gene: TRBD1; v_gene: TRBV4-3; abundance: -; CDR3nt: TGCGCCAGCAGCCAAGTCTCAGGGGGAGTCACAGATACGCAGTATTTT; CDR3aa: CASSQVSGGVTDTQYF
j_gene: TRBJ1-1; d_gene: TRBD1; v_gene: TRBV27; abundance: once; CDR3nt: TGTGCCAGCAGCCGGGACAGGGTCGTCGACACTGAAGCTTTCTTT; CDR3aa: CASSRDRVVDTEAFF
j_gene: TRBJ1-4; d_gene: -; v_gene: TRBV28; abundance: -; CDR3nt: TGTGCCAGCAGTTTAATGGACAGCACAACTAATGAAAAACTGTTTTTT; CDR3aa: CASSLMDSTTNEKLFF
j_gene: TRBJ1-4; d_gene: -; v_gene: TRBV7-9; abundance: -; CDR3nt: TGTGCCAGCAGCCGGAGGCAGGGAGGTGATGGTGAAAAACTGTTTTTT; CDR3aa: CASSRRQGGDGEKLFF
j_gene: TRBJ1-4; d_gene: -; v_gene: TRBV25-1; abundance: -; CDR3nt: TGTGCCAGCAGTGCCCTGGGGGGGCATCCTAATGAAAAACTGTTTTTT; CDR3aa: CASSALGGHPNEKLFF
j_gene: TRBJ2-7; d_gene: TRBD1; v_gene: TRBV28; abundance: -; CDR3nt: TGTGCCAGCAGTTTCGACAGGGGAAGACCCTACGAGCAGTACTTC; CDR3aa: CASSFDRGRPYEQYF
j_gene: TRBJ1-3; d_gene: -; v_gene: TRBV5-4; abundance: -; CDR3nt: TGTGCCAGCAGCTTACAGGGAGACACCATATATTTT; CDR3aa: CASSLQGDTIYF
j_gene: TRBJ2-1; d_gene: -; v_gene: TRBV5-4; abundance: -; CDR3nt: TGTGCCAGCAGCTCCACGAGAGGTGAGCAGTTCTTC; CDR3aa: CASSSTRGEQFF
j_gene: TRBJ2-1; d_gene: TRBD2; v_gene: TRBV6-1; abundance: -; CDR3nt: TGTGCCAGCAGACTAGCGGGCACCAATGAGCAGTTCTTC; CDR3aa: CASRLAGTNEQFF
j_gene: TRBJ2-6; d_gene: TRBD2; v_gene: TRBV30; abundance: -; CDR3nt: TGTGCCTGGAGTGTGGGTAGCGGGAGTGGGGTTGGGGCCAACGTCCTGACTTTC; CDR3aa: CAWSVGSGSGVGANVLTF
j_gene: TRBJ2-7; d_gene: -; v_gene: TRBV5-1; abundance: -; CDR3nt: TGCGCCAGCAGCTTTATCCGAGACAGGTCTTCCTACGAGCAGTACTTC; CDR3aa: CASSFIRDRSSYEQYF
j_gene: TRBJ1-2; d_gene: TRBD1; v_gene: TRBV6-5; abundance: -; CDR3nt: TGTGCCAGCAGTTACTCGACGGGACAGGGCTCTGGCTACACCTTC; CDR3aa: CASSYSTGQGSGYTF
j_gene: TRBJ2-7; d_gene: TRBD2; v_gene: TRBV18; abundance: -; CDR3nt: TGTGCCAGCTCACCCGGGACTAGCGGGAGCTACGAGCAGTACTTC; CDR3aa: CASSPGTSGSYEQYF
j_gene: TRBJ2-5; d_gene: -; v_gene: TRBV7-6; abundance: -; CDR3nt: TGTGCCAGCAGCGGGGGCCAGGCGGAGACCCAGTACTTC; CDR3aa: CASSGGQAETQYF
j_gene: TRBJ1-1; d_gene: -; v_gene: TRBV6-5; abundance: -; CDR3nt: TGTGCCAGCAGTCCATCGACACTAGCGAACACTGAAGCTTTCTTT; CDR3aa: CASSPSTLANTEAFF
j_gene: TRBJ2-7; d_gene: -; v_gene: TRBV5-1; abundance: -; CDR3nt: TGCGCCAGCAGCTTGGGAACGGGGGATGGCCGGACCTACGAGCAGTACTTC; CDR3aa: CASSLGTGDGRTYEQYF
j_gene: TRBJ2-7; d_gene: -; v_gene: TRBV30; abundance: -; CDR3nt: TGTGCCTGGAGTGTCGGAGGTGTTACCTACGAGCAGTACTTC; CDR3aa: CAWSVGGVTYEQYF
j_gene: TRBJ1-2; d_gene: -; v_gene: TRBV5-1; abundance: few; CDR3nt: TGCGCCAGCAGCTTGGGGCAGGCTATCGGTGGCTACACCTTC; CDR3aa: CASSLGQAIGGYTF
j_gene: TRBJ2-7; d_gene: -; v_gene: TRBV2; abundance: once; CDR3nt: TGTGCCAGCAGTGCGGCAGTAGGGGCCTACGAGCAGTACTTC; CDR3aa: CASSAAVGAYEQYF
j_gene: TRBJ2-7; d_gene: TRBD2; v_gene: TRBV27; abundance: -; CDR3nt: TGTGCCAGCAGTCTAGCGGGAGAGGATGAGCAGTACTTC; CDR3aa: CASSLAGEDEQYF
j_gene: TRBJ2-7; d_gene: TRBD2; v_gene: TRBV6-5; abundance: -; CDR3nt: TGTGCCAGCAGTTCCCTAGCGGGGGAATACTCCTACGAGCAGTACTTC; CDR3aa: CASSSLAGEYSYEQYF
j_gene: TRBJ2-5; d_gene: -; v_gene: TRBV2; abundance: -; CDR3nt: TGTGCCAGCAGTCAGGGGCAGGTCCAAGAGACCCAGTACTTC; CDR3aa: CASSQGQVQETQYF
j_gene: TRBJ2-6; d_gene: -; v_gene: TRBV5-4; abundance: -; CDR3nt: TGTGCCAGCAGCTTGGGAGGTACTGGGGCCAACGTCCTGACTTTC; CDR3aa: CASSLGGTGANVLTF
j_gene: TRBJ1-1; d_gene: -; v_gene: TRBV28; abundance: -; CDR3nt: TGTGCCAGCAGTTCACCATATGGGAGGGGCAACACTGAAGCTTTCTTT; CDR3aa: CASSSPYGRGNTEAFF
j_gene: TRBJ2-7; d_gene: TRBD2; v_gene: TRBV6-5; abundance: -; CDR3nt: TGTGTTACGCTAGGCGGGAGGCACGAGCAGTACTTC; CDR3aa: CVTLGGRHEQYF
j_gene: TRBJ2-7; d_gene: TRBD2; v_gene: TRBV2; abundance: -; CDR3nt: TGTGCCAGCAACGGGACACCCGAAGGTAGCGGGACCTACGAGCAGTACTTC; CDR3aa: CASNGTPEGSGTYEQYF
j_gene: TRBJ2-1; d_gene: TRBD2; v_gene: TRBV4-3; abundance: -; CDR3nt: TGCGCCAGCAGCCAAGATCCAGCGGGAGGTTCTTATTACAATGAGCAGTTCTTC; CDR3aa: CASSQDPAGGSYYNEQFF
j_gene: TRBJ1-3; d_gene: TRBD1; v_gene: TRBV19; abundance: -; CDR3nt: TGTGCCAGTAGTATCGCCGGGACAGCCGGAAACACCATATATTTT; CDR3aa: CASSIAGTAGNTIYF
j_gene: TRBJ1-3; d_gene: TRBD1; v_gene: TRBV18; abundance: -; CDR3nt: TGTGCCAGCTCACCCGGGACAGACTCTGGAAACACCATATATTTT; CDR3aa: CASSPGTDSGNTIYF
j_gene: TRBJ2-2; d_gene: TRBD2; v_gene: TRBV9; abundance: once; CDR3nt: TGTGCCAGCAGCGTAGATTGGGGACTAGCGGGGGGGGAATCCGGGGAGCTGTTTTTT; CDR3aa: CASSVDWGLAGGESGELFF
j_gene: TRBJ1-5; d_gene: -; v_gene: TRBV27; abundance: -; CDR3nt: TGTGCCAGCAGACTGGACCCGACCGGGGATCAGCCCCAGCATTTT; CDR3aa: CASRLDPTGDQPQHF
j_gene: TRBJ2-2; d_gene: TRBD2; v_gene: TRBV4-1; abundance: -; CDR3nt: TGCGCCAGCAGCCGACTAGGGCGGGAGAACGGGGAGCTGTTTTTT; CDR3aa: CASSRLGRENGELFF
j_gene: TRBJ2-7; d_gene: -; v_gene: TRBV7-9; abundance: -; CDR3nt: TGTGCCAGCAGCTTAACTTTAAGGCGGATAGGCCCCTACGAGCAGTACTTC; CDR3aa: CASSLTLRRIGPYEQYF
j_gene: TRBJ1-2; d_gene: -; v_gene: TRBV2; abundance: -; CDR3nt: TGTGCCAGCAGCGAAGGGGAGGGGAGGGATGGCTACACCTTC; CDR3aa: CASSEGEGRDGYTF
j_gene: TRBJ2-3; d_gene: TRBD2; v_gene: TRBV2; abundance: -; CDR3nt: TGTGCCAGTAGCAAAGAGGGGCTAGCGGGAGATACGCAGTATTTT; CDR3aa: CASSKEGLAGDTQYF
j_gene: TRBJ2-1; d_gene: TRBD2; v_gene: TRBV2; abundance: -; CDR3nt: TGTGCCAGCAGTTTGACTAGCCCCTACAATGAGCAGTTCTTC; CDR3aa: CASSLTSPYNEQFF
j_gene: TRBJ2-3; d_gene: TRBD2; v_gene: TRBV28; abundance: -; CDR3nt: TGTGCCAGCACTTTCGCGGGAGGGCGCACAGATACGCAGTATTTT; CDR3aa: CASTFAGGRTDTQYF
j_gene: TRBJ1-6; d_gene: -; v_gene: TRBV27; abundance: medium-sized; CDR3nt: TGTGCCAGCAGTTTGGAGGGGAGGTCCTATAATTCACCCCTCCACTTT; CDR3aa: CASSLEGRSYNSPLHF
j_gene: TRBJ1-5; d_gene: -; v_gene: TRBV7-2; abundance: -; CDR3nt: TGTGCCAGCAGTACCGAGAACAATCAGCCCCAGCATTTT; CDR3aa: CASSTENNQPQHF
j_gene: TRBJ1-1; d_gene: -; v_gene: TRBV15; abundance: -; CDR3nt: TGTGCCACCAGCCCAACCGGAGGGATCGGGGTCACTGAAGCTTTCTTT; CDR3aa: CATSPTGGIGVTEAFF
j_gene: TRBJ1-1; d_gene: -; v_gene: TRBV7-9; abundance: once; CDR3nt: TGTGCCAGCAGCTTAGGGATGGGGGCTGTGAACACTGAAGCTTTCTTT; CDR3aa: CASSLGMGAVNTEAFF
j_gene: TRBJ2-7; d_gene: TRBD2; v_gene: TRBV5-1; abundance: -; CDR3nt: TGCGCCAGCAGCAATGGACTAGCGGGGTACGAGCAGTACTTC; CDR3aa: CASSNGLAGYEQYF
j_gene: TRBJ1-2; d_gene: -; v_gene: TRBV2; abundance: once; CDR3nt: TGTGCCAGCAGCCTCAAAGCGGGGGGGCAAGGCTATGGCTACACCTTC; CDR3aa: CASSLKAGGQGYGYTF